The clone carrying this T cell receptor beta chain was seen a few times. This sample was taken from a study of CD8+CD57+ T cells in acquired aplastic anemia. V lost 10 bases and J lost 3, with 11 bases in between. Germline loops: CDR1 SGHDT, CDR2 YYEEEE. The CDR3 covers 12 residues. Profiles of TCR beta VDJ and CDR3 were generated from a genomic DNA template. TCRdb re-called the reads with MiXCR, one entry per CDR3 protein. The sample consists of some 170,000 distinct CDR3 sequences, 71% of them appearing once. In patients chosen for sequencing, flow cytometry had shown CD8+CD57+ cell expansion. The chain links TRBV5-6 to TRBJ2-1; either TRBD1 or TRBD2 may supply D (5 bases each). The sequencing sample was made of sorted CD4+, CD8+, or CD8+CD57+ T cells (not recorded which) from PBMCs. This receptor was obtained from a human donor with aplastic anemia. The CDR3: CAVRDDYNEQFF. In nucleotides, the CDR3 is TGTGCCGTCCGGGACGACTACAATGAGCAGTTCTTC.